This T cell receptor beta chain was retrieved from a study of type 1 and type 2 diabetes patients. Study overall: Sequencing for the whole study yielded about 20 million paired-end reads.

This clonotype showed up just a few times. Trimming took 3 bases from V and 4 from J, leaving 10 bases between them. CDR3 length: 14 amino acids. Amplification started from genomic DNA. A primer set of 30 forward and 13 reverse primers amplified the CDR3. TCRdb redid the calling of the multiplex PCR reads with MiXCR, one entry per CDR3 protein. The table includes some 250,000 distinct CDR3 sequences, 40% to 50% detected once. The chain is built from TRBV12-3 or TRBV12-4 and TRBJ1-5; D may be TRBD1 (6 bases). This receptor was identified in a man younger than 30 with type 2 diabetes. The sequenced sample consisted of peripheral blood mononuclear cells (PBMCs). Here the CDR3 reads CASSLGRGNQPQHF. The CDR3 bases are TGTGCCAGCAGTTTGGGCAGGGGTAATCAGCCCCAGCATTTT.